Listed below are T cell receptor beta chains from one sample, sequenced in a study of blood T cell repertoires in COVID-19. Assay: immunoSEQ multiplex PCR; the TCRdb copy retains only in-frame clones and omits some. Here the sample spans approximately 38,000 clones, 75% to 95% being singletons. The sequencing sample was made of peripheral blood. The source is a woman of 80 years or more with acute or convalescent COVID-19. CDR3s include the opening cysteine and the closing phenylalanine or tryptophan. A D gene is named only where the DNA matches it firmly. Rows may omit the clone size; those that give it use once, few, many or a size class.

cdr3_nt: TGTGCCAGCAGCCCCATTCAGGGGGCAGGTGAAGCTTTCTTT; cdr3_aa: CASSPIQGAGEAFF; j_call: TRBJ1-1; clone_size: .; v_call: TRBV5-4; d_call: TRBD1
cdr3_nt: TGCAGCGTTGAAGATTATCCTTTCTATGGCTACACCTTC; cdr3_aa: CSVEDYPFYGYTF; j_call: TRBJ1-2; clone_size: .; v_call: TRBV29-1; d_call: .
cdr3_nt: TGCAGCTCTAGAGACAGCTTTAACACCGGGGAGCTGTTTTTT; cdr3_aa: CSSRDSFNTGELFF; j_call: TRBJ2-2; clone_size: .; v_call: TRBV29-1; d_call: .
cdr3_nt: TGCAGTGCTAGCAGACTCTTTGAGCAGTTCTTC; cdr3_aa: CSASRLFEQFF; j_call: TRBJ2-1; clone_size: .; v_call: TRBV20-1; d_call: .
cdr3_nt: TGTGCCAGCAGCTTTGGAAGCGGTCTTAAGGAGACCCAGTACTTC; cdr3_aa: CASSFGSGLKETQYF; j_call: TRBJ2-5; clone_size: .; v_call: TRBV5-5; d_call: .
cdr3_nt: TGTGCCAGTAGTATCACCGGACTTATCAATGAGCAGTTCTTC; cdr3_aa: CASSITGLINEQFF; j_call: TRBJ2-1; clone_size: .; v_call: TRBV19; d_call: .
cdr3_nt: TGTGCCAGCAGCTTTAACAGGGTCTCGAACACCGGGGAGCTGTTTTTT; cdr3_aa: CASSFNRVSNTGELFF; j_call: TRBJ2-2; clone_size: .; v_call: TRBV7-2; d_call: .
cdr3_nt: TGTGCCAGCGATCTGGGGAGTGCCCGGGAGCTGTTTTTT; cdr3_aa: CASDLGSARELFF; j_call: TRBJ2-2; clone_size: .; v_call: TRBV6-6; d_call: .
cdr3_nt: TGTGCCAGCAGTGCCGGGGTTGAGACCCAGTACTTC; cdr3_aa: CASSAGVETQYF; j_call: TRBJ2-5; clone_size: .; v_call: TRBV2; d_call: .
cdr3_nt: TGTGCCAGCAGCTTCGGACAGGGCGGGGCCAAAAACATTCAGTACTTC; cdr3_aa: CASSFGQGGAKNIQYF; j_call: TRBJ2-4; clone_size: once; v_call: TRBV7-2; d_call: TRBD1
cdr3_nt: TGTGCCAGCAGCTTAGCGAGACAGGGTGCCTATGGCTACACCTTC; cdr3_aa: CASSLARQGAYGYTF; j_call: TRBJ1-2; clone_size: .; v_call: TRBV7-9; d_call: TRBD1
cdr3_nt: TGTGCCAGCAGCTTGACGGGAGCGACCTACGAGCAGTACTTC; cdr3_aa: CASSLTGATYEQYF; j_call: TRBJ2-7; clone_size: .; v_call: TRBV5-6; d_call: .
cdr3_nt: TGTGCCAGCAGAACTATACAGGGGGCGCGGGAGCAGTACTTC; cdr3_aa: CASRTIQGAREQYF; j_call: TRBJ2-7; clone_size: few; v_call: TRBV7-8; d_call: TRBD1
cdr3_nt: TGTGCCAGCAGTCCCGGGACAGGGGGCTATAATAGCAATCAGCCCCAGCATTTT; cdr3_aa: CASSPGTGGYNSNQPQHF; j_call: TRBJ1-5; clone_size: .; v_call: TRBV6-6; d_call: TRBD1
cdr3_nt: TGTGCCAGCAGCGACATCTACTCACTCACAGATACGCAGTATTTT; cdr3_aa: CASSDIYSLTDTQYF; j_call: TRBJ2-3; clone_size: .; v_call: TRBV11-2; d_call: .
cdr3_nt: TGTGCCAGCAGCCATCCGGGAGGAACCTACGAGCAGTACTTC; cdr3_aa: CASSHPGGTYEQYF; j_call: TRBJ2-7; clone_size: .; v_call: TRBV7-2; d_call: TRBD2
cdr3_nt: TGTGCCAGCAGTTACGCGCGCAACTCTGGAAACACCATATATTTT; cdr3_aa: CASSYARNSGNTIYF; j_call: TRBJ1-3; clone_size: .; v_call: TRBV6-5; d_call: .
cdr3_nt: TGTGCCAGCAGCTTAAGGGGGGACTCCTACAATGAGCAGTTCTTC; cdr3_aa: CASSLRGDSYNEQFF; j_call: TRBJ2-1; clone_size: .; v_call: TRBV7-3; d_call: .
cdr3_nt: TGTGCCAGCAGCCGGACAGGGTATTACGAGCAGTACTTC; cdr3_aa: CASSRTGYYEQYF; j_call: TRBJ2-7; clone_size: .; v_call: TRBV6-5; d_call: TRBD1
cdr3_nt: TGTGCCAGCAGCCAAGAAGGGGGCGGGGGCTACACCTTC; cdr3_aa: CASSQEGGGGYTF; j_call: TRBJ1-2; clone_size: .; v_call: TRBV3-1/TRBV3-2; d_call: TRBD1
cdr3_nt: TGCGCCAGCAGCTTGGCTAGCGGGATCTCCTACGAGCAGTACTTC; cdr3_aa: CASSLASGISYEQYF; j_call: TRBJ2-7; clone_size: .; v_call: TRBV5-1; d_call: TRBD2
cdr3_nt: TGTGCCAGCAGCTTAACGAAAGCGGGGGGCGTGGAGACCCAGTACTTC; cdr3_aa: CASSLTKAGGVETQYF; j_call: TRBJ2-5; clone_size: .; v_call: TRBV7-3; d_call: TRBD2
cdr3_nt: TGTGCCAGCAGCCGCCAGGGGTCAAGAAACACTGAAGCTTTCTTT; cdr3_aa: CASSRQGSRNTEAFF; j_call: TRBJ1-1; clone_size: .; v_call: TRBV9; d_call: .
cdr3_nt: TGTGCCAGCAGCTTGGCTGCCCCTCGGGACAGCAACTATGGCTACACCTTC; cdr3_aa: CASSLAAPRDSNYGYTF; j_call: TRBJ1-2; clone_size: .; v_call: TRBV5-4; d_call: TRBD1
cdr3_nt: TGTGCCAGCAGCTTCGAGGTGGTATCTGGAGGCTACACCTTC; cdr3_aa: CASSFEVVSGGYTF; j_call: TRBJ1-2; clone_size: .; v_call: TRBV5-5; d_call: .
cdr3_nt: TGTGCCAGCAGTATGATTGGACTAGCGGGCACAGATACGCAGTATTTT; cdr3_aa: CASSMIGLAGTDTQYF; j_call: TRBJ2-3; clone_size: .; v_call: TRBV2; d_call: TRBD2
cdr3_nt: TGTGCCAGCAGTTTCGCGACAGGCAACACTGAAGCTTTCTTT; cdr3_aa: CASSFATGNTEAFF; j_call: TRBJ1-1; clone_size: .; v_call: TRBV6-1; d_call: .
cdr3_nt: TGTGCCATCAGTGAGGGCCTAGCGGGGGGACAAGAGACCCAGTACTTC; cdr3_aa: CAISEGLAGGQETQYF; j_call: TRBJ2-5; clone_size: .; v_call: TRBV10-3; d_call: TRBD2
cdr3_nt: TGTGCCAGCTCACCCGCCGGGACATCGGACACTGAAGCTTTCTTT; cdr3_aa: CASSPAGTSDTEAFF; j_call: TRBJ1-1; clone_size: .; v_call: TRBV18; d_call: .
cdr3_nt: TGTGCCAGCAAAAGGGGGTTGGAGCCCCAGCATTTT; cdr3_aa: CASKRGLEPQHF; j_call: TRBJ1-5; clone_size: .; v_call: TRBV6-5; d_call: .
cdr3_nt: TGTGCCAGTAGTATAGAACAGGCTGGGACCCTCCACTTT; cdr3_aa: CASSIEQAGTLHF; j_call: TRBJ1-6; clone_size: .; v_call: TRBV19; d_call: .
cdr3_nt: TGTGCCTGGAGGGGACAGTCCACTGAAGCTTTCTTT; cdr3_aa: CAWRGQSTEAFF; j_call: TRBJ1-1; clone_size: .; v_call: TRBV30; d_call: TRBD1
cdr3_nt: TGCGCCAGCAGACAAGGACAGGGGAGTACTGAAGCTTTCTTT; cdr3_aa: CASRQGQGSTEAFF; j_call: TRBJ1-1; clone_size: once; v_call: TRBV5-1; d_call: TRBD1
cdr3_nt: TGTGCCAGCAGCGCCTCTGGGACAGGGGTCTACGAGCAGTACTTC; cdr3_aa: CASSASGTGVYEQYF; j_call: TRBJ2-7; clone_size: .; v_call: TRBV6-5; d_call: TRBD1
cdr3_nt: TGTGCCAGCGGGGGGTGGCTCACCACAGATACGCAGTATTTT; cdr3_aa: CASGGWLTTDTQYF; j_call: TRBJ2-3; clone_size: .; v_call: TRBV2; d_call: .